The 14 T cell receptor beta chains reported below all come from one sample, sequenced in a study of cytomegalovirus exposure and HLA in healthy donors (dated by TCRdb to about 2017). Library construction relied on the immunoSEQ multiplex PCR assay. For the multiplex PCR, a mixture combining 60 forward primers for TCR Vbeta segments and 13 reverse primers for TCR Jbeta segments was used. TCRdb carries this immuneACCESS record with in-frame sequences only. Its versions omit some clonotypes, under half of them owing to an unresolved V gene in the studies checked, with the rest unexplained. The sample includes approximately 190,000 clones, with approximately 85% observed a single time. The biggest ten clones account for around 6.3% of the sample. The sample taken for sequencing was PBMCs. The source is a woman in her forties or fifties in good health and CMV-seropositive.

The rearrangement joins TRBV5-1 to TRBJ2-2; 8 bases are shared with TRBD1. The germline V gene encodes CDR1 SGHRS and CDR2 YFSETQ. V lost 4 bases to trimming and J lost 0 bases; unmatched junction nucleotides: 8. The CDR3 contains 17 residues. The CDR3 DNA follows: TGCGCCAGCAGCCTATCTCAGGGGGCCGCGAACACCGGGGAGCTGTTTTTT. Protein sequence: CASSLSQGAANTGELFF.

This rearrangement joins TRBV10-2 to TRBJ2-7; 13 nucleotides match TRBD2. The CDR3 loop spans 16 amino acids. Germline CDR1 WSHSY, CDR2 SAAADI. V lost 6 bases and J lost 10; bases outside the gene matches: 15. CDR3 region: CASRDQLRTSGRDQYF. Written as DNA, the CDR3 is TGCGCCAGCAGGGACCAACTAAGGACTAGCGGGAGAGATCAGTACTTC.

This chain joins TRBV4-1 and TRBJ2-7; 9 bases match TRBD2. The CDR3 has 15 residues. V was pared by 4 bases and J by 6 bases, with 10 bases of the junction left unmatched. Germline values: CDR1 MGHRA, CDR2 YSYEKL. In DNA, the CDR3 is TGCGCCAGCAGCCCCTTCGCGGGACTAGCACTCGAGCAGTACTTC. Its protein product is CASSPFAGLALEQYF.

CDR3 region: CASSLVGQGRRGANVLTF. The CDR3 DNA reads TGTGCCAGCAGTTTAGTGGGACAGGGGCGGAGAGGGGCCAACGTCCTGACTTTC. This chain uses TRBV27 with TRBJ2-6; 10 bases agree with TRBD1. Germline CDR1 reads MNHEY; CDR2 reads SMNVEV (reference sequence). The V gene end was trimmed by 2 bases and the J gene end by 4 bases; junction bases not matched to a gene: 8. CDR3 length: 18 residues.

The chain recombines TRBV28 with TRBJ1-2; a possible D gene is TRBD1 (5 bases). This CDR3 contains 10 residues. CDR1 and CDR2 from the germline V gene are MDHEN and SYDVKM. The CDR3 sequence is CAWGDYGYTF. CDR3 DNA: TGTGCGTGGGGGGACTATGGCTACACCTTC.

This chain uses TRBV5-1 with TRBJ1-5; 7 nucleotides agree with TRBD1. Germline V lookup: CDR1 SGHRS, CDR2 YFSETQ. This CDR3 has 16 amino acids. V shed 0 bases, J shed 5 bases, and the junction held 8 bases outside the gene matches. For the CDR3, the DNA is TGCGCCAGCAGCTTGGGTCCCAGGGGGAACGATCAGCCCCAGCATTTT. Its translation: CASSLGPRGNDQPQHF.

The chain combines TRBV19 with TRBJ2-3; 13 bases align to TRBD2. The CDR3 has 16 amino acids. V lost 5 bases to trimming and J lost 3 bases; unmatched junction nucleotides: 5. Germline CDR1 LNHDA, CDR2 SQIVND (reference sequence). CDR3: CASSRTSGGRTDTQYF. In DNA, the CDR3 is TGTGCCAGTAGTCGGACTAGCGGGGGAAGAACAGATACGCAGTATTTT.

This rearrangement joins TRBV10-3 to TRBJ2-2; the D gene is possibly TRBD2 (6 bases). The V end lost 2 bases, the J end lost 0 bases, and 10 bases lay between the germline ends. CDR1 and CDR2 from the germline V gene are ENHRY and SYGVKD. The length of the CDR3 is 16 residues. For the CDR3, the DNA is TGTGCCATCAGTGAGAGGAGCGGGCCGAACACCGGGGAGCTGTTTTTT. It codes for CAISERSGPNTGELFF.

J is TRBJ2-3 and V is TRBV9; D is ambiguous. Trimming stripped 0 bases from V and 7 bases from J, with 15 bases between. Germline V lookup: CDR1 SGDLS, CDR2 YYNGEE. This CDR3 region has 15 residues. The CDR3 bases are TGTGCCAGCAGCGTAGTTGGTAGTAACCCTAATACGCAGTATTTT. Its protein product is CASSVVGSNPNTQYF.

The J gene is TRBJ1-3, the V gene TRBV6-1; 8 nucleotides align to TRBD1. The CDR3 loop spans 15 amino acids. Germline V gives CDR1 MNHNS, CDR2 SASEGT. With 4 bases clipped from V and 0 bases from J, the junction kept 2 bases outside the gene matches. The CDR3 bases are TGTGCCAGCAGTGCCGGGACAGGCTCTGGAAACACCATATATTTT. Its translation is CASSAGTGSGNTIYF.

The V gene is TRBV7-2, the J gene TRBJ1-2, with TRBD1 as a possible D gene (5 bases). The CDR3 consists of 13 residues. V lost 5 bases to trimming and J lost 5 bases, with 12 bases between them. Looked up from germline, CDR1 is SGHTA and CDR2 is FQGNSA. CDR3 bases: TGTGCCAGCAGCCCCGCTCGACAGTATGGCTACACCTTC. Encoded protein: CASSPARQYGYTF. Drawing the rest from reference TRBV7-2 and TRBJ1-2, the complete variable domain is GAGVSQSPSNKVTEKGKDVELRCDPISGHTALYWYRQSLGQGLEFLIYFQGNSAPDKSGLPSDRFSAERTGGSVSTLTIQRTQQEDSAVYLCASSPARQYGYTFGSGTRLTVV.

The chain links TRBV5-6 to TRBJ1-5; 8 bases fit TRBD1. Trimming removed 3 bases from V and 3 bases from J; junction bases left unmatched: 5. The CDR3 has 15 amino acids. The germline CDR1 and CDR2 sequences are SGHDT and YYEEEE. The CDR3 nucleotides are TGTGCCAGCAGCTCGACAGGGGATTACAATCAGCCCCAGCATTTT. Its translation is CASSSTGDYNQPQHF.

The V call is TRBV5-1, the J call TRBJ2-5, with 12 bases identical to TRBD2. CDR1 SGHRS and CDR2 YFSETQ come from the germline V gene. V trimming: 3 bases; J trimming: 2 bases; junction bases outside the gene matches: 2. There are 15 residues in the CDR3. The CDR3 DNA reads TGCGCCAGCAGCTATGGGACTAGCGGGCAAGAGACCCAGTACTTC. This sequence encodes CASSYGTSGQETQYF. The full variable domain, its missing parts supplied by reference TRBV5-1 and TRBJ2-5, is KAGVTQTPRYLIKTRGQQVTLSCSPISGHRSVSWYQQTPGQGLQFLFEYFSETQRNKGNFPGRFSGRQFSNSRSEMNVSTLELGDSALYLCASSYGTSGQETQYFGPGTRLLVL.

The chain links TRBV28 to TRBJ2-7; TRBD2 matches at 8 bases. CDR1 and CDR2 from the germline V gene are MDHEN and SYDVKM. This CDR3 has 15 residues. Trimming removed 5 bases from V and 0 bases from J; junction bases left unmatched: 6. The CDR3 DNA reads TGTGCCAGCAGTCGCGGGGGGACAACCTCCTACGAGCAGTACTTC. Its translation is CASSRGGTTSYEQYF.